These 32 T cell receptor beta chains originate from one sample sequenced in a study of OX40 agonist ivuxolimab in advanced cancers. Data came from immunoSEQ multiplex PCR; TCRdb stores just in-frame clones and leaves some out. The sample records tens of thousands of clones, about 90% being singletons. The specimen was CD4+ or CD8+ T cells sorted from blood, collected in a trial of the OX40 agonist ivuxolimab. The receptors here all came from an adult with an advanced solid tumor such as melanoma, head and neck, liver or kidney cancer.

The CDR3 loop reads CAWSVRPEAFF. In DNA, the CDR3 is TGTGCCTGGAGTGTACGCCCTGAAGCTTTCTTT. The genes are TRBV30 and TRBJ1-1; no clear D. There are 11 residues in the CDR3. Germline V gene lookup returns CDR1 GTSNPN and CDR2 SVGIG (reference sequence). Trimming shortened V by 0 bases and J by 6 bases, and 5 bases separated the two germline ends.

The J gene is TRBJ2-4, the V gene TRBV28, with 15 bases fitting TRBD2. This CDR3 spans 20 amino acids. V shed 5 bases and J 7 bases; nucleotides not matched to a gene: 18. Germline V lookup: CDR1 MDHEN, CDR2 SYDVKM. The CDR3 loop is CASSPYAGLAGGRVENIQYF. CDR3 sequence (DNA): TGTGCCAGCAGTCCATACGCCGGACTAGCGGGAGGGAGGGTGGAGAACATTCAGTACTTC.

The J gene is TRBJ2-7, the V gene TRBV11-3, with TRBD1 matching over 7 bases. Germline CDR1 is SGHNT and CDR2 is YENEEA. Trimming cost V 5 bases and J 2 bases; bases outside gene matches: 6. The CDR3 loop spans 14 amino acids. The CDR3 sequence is CASSKTGTAYEQYF. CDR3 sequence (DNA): TGTGCCAGCAGCAAAACCGGGACAGCCTACGAGCAGTACTTC.

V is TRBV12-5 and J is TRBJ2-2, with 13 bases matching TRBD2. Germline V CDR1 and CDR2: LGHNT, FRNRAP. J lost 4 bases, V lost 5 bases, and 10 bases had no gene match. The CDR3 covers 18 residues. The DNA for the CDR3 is TGTGCTAGTGGTCCCCTAAGGACTAGCGGGAGAATCACCGGGGAGCTGTTTTTT. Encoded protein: CASGPLRTSGRITGELFF.

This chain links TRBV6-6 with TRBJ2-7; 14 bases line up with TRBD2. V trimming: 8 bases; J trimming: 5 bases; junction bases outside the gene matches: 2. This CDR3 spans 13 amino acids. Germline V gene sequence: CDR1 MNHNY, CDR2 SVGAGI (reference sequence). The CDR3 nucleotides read TGTGCCAGCCAGGGACTAGCGGGAGACGAGCAGTACTTC. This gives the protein CASQGLAGDEQYF.

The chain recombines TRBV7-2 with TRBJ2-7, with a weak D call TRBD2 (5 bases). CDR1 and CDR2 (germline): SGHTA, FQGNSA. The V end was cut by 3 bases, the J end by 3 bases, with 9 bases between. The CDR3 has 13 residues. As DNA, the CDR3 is TGTGCCAGCAGCTTCGACTACTTCTACGAGCAGTACTTC. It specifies CASSFDYFYEQYF. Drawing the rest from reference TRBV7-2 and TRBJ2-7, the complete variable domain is GAGVSQSPSNKVTEKGKDVELRCDPISGHTALYWYRQSLGQGLEFLIYFQGNSAPDKSGLPSDRFSAERTGGSVSTLTIQRTQQEDSAVYLCASSFDYFYEQYFGPGTRLTVT.

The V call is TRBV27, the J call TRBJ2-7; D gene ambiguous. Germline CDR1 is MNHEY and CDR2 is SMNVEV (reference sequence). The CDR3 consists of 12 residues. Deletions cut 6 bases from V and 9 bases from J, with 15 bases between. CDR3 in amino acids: CASSSSGAGQYF. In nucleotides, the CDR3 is TGTGCCAGCAGCTCCTCTGGCGCCGGGCAGTACTTC.

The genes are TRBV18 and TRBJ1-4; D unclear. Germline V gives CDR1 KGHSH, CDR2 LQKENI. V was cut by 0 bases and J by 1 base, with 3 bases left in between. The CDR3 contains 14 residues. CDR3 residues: CASSPPGTNEKLFF. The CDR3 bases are TGTGCCAGCTCACCACCAGGAACTAATGAAAAACTGTTTTTT.

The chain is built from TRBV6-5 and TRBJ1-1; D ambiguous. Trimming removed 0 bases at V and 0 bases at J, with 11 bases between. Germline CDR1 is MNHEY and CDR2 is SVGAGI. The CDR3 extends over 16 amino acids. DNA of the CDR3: TGTGCCAGCAGTTACTCGATAGCCTATATGAACACTGAAGCTTTCTTT. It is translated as CASSYSIAYMNTEAFF.

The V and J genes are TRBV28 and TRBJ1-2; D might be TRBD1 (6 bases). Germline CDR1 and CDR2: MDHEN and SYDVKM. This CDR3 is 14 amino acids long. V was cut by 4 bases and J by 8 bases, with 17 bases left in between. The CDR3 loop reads CASSSPGGWGGYTF. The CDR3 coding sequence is TGTGCCAGCAGTTCCCCGGGGGGCTGGGGGGGCTACACCTTC.

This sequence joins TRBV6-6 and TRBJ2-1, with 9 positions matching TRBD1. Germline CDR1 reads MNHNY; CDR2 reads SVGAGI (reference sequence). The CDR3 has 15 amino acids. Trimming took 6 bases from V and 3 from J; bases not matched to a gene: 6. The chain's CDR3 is CASSHNRGHYNEQFF. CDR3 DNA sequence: TGTGCCAGCAGCCACAACAGGGGGCACTACAATGAGCAGTTCTTC.

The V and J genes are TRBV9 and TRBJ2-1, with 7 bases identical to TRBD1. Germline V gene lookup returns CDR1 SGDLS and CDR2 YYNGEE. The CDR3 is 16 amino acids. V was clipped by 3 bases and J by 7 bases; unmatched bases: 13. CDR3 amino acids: CASSGRQGIGFNEQFF. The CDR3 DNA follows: TGTGCCAGCAGCGGCCGACAGGGAATAGGGTTTAATGAGCAGTTCTTC.

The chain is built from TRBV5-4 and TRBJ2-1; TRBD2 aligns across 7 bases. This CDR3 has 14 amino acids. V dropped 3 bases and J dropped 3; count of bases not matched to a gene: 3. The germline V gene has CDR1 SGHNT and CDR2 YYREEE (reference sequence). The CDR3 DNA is TGTGCCAGCAGCTCGCGGGAGATCTACAATGAGCAGTTCTTC. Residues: CASSSREIYNEQFF.

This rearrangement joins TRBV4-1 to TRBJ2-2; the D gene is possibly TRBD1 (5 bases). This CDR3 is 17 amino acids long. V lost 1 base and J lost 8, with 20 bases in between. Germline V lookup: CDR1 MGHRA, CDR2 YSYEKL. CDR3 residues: CASSQVGQAYQSGELFF. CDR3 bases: TGCGCCAGCAGCCAAGTGGGGCAGGCCTACCAGTCGGGGGAGCTGTTTTTT.

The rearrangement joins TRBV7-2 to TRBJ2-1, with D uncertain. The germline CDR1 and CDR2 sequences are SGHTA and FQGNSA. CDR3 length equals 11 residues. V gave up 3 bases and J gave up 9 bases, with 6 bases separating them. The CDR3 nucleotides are TGTGCCAGCAGCTTGTACTCTGAGCAGTTCTTC. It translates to CASSLYSEQFF. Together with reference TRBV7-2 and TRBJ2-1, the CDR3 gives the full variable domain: GAGVSQSPSNKVTEKGKDVELRCDPISGHTALYWYRQSLGQGLEFLIYFQGNSAPDKSGLPSDRFSAERTGGSVSTLTIQRTQQEDSAVYLCASSLYSEQFFGPGTRLTVL.

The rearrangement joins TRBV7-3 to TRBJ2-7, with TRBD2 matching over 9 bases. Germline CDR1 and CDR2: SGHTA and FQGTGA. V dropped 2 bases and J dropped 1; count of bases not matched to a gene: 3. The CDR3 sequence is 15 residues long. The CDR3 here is CASSLAGGLSYEQYF. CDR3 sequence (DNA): TGTGCCAGCAGCTTAGCGGGAGGGCTTTCCTACGAGCAGTACTTC.

The CDR3 region is CASSVGTITDTQYF. CDR3 bases: TGTGCCAGCAGTGTCGGGACGATCACAGATACGCAGTATTTT. The genes are TRBV2 and TRBJ2-3; D might be TRBD1 or TRBD2, each matching 5 bases. The ends were cut back, 4 bases at V and 2 bases at J, with 10 bases in the middle. The CDR3 sequence is 14 residues long. Germline values: CDR1 SNHLY, CDR2 FYNNEI.

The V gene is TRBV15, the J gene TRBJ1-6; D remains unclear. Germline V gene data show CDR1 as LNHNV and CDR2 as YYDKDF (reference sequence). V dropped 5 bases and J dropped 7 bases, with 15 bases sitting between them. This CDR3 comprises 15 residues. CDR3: CATSAGLSLNSPLHF. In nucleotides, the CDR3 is TGTGCCACCAGCGCCGGGCTATCCCTGAATTCACCCCTCCACTTT.

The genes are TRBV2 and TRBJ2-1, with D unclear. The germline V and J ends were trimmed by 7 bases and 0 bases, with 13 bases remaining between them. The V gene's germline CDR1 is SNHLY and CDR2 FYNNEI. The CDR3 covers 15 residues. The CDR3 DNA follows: TGTGCCAGCACAAGGCGCGGCTTCTCCTACAATGAGCAGTTCTTC. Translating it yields CASTRRGFSYNEQFF.

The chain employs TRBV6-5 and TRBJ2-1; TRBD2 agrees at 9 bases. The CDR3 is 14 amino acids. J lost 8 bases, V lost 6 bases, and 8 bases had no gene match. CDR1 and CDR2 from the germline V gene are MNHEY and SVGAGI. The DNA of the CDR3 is TGTGCCAGCAGGCTCGGGACTAGCAGGGATGAGCAGTTCTTC. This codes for CASRLGTSRDEQFF.

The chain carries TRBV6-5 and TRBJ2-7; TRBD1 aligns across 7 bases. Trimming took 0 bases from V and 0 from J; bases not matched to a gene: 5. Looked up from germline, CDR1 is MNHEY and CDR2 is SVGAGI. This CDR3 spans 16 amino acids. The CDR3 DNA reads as TGTGCCAGCAGTTACTCAGGGGGCCTTAGCTCCTACGAGCAGTACTTC. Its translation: CASSYSGGLSSYEQYF.

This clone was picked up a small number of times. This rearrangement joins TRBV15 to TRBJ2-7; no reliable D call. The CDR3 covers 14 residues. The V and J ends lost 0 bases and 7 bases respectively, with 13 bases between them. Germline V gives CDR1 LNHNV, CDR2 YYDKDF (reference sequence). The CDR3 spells CATSRDPTEREQYF. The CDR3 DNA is TGTGCCACCAGCAGAGACCCCACGGAGCGAGAGCAGTACTTC. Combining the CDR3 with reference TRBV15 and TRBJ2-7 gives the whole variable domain DAMVIQNPRYQVTQFGKPVTLSCSQTLNHNVMYWYQQKSSQAPKLLFHYYDKDFNNEADTPDNFQSRRPNTSFCFLDIRSPGLGDTAMYLCATSRDPTEREQYFGPGTRLTVT.

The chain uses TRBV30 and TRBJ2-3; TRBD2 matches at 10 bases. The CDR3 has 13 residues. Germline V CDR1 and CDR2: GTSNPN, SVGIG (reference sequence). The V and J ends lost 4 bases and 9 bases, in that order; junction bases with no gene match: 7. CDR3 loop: CAWTQQLAGTQYF. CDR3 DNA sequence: TGTGCCTGGACCCAACAACTAGCGGGGACGCAGTATTTT.

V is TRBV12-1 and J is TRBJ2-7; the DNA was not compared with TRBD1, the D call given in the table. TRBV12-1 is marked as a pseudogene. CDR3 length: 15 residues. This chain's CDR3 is CASSFLDREKHEQYF. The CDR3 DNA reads TGTGCCAGCAGCTTTTTAGACAGGGAAAAGCACGAGCAGTACTTC.

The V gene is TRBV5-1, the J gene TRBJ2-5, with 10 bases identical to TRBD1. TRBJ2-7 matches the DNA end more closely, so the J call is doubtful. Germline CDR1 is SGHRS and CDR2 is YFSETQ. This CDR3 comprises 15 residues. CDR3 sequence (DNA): TGCGCCAGCAGCTTCCGGGACAGGGGTATTTACGAGCAGTACTTC. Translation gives CASSFRDRGIYEQYF.

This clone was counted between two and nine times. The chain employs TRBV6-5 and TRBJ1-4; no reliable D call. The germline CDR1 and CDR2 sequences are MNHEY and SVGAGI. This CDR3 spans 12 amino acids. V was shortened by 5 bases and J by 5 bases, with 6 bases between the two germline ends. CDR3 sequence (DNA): TGTGCCAGCAGTCAGAGGAATGAAAAACTGTTTTTT. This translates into CASSQRNEKLFF.

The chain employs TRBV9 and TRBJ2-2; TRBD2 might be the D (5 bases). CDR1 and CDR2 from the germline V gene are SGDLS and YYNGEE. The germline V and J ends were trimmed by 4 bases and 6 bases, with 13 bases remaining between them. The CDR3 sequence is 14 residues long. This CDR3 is CASSSRPGSGELFF. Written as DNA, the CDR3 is TGTGCCAGCAGCTCTCGCCCGGGGTCCGGGGAGCTGTTTTTT. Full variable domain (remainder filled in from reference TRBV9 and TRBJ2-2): DSGVTQTPKHLITATGQRVTLRCSPRSGDLSVYWYQQSLDQGLQFLIQYYNGEERAKGNILERFSAQQFPDLHSELNLSSLELGDSALYFCASSSRPGSGELFFGEGSRLTVL.

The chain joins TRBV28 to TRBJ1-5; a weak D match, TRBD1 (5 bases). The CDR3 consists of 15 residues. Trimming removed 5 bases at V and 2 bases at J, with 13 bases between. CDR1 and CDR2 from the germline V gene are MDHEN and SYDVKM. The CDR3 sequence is CASSPGLSGNQPQHF. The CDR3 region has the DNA TGTGCCAGCAGTCCGGGACTCTCTGGCAATCAGCCCCAGCATTTT.

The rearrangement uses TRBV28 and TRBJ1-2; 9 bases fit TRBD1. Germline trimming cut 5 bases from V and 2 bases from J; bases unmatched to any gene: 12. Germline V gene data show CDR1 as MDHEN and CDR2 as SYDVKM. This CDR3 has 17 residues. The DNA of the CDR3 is TGTGCCAGCAGTCGCCCCGGGACAGGGCGGATCAACTATGGCTACACCTTC. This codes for CASSRPGTGRINYGYTF.

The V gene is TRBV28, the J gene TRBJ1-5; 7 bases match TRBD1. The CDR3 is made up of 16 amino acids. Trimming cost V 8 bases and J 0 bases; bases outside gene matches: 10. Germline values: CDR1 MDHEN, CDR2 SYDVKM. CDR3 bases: TGTGCCAGCCTAGTAGGGACAGCATATAGCAATCAGCCCCAGCATTTT. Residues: CASLVGTAYSNQPQHF.

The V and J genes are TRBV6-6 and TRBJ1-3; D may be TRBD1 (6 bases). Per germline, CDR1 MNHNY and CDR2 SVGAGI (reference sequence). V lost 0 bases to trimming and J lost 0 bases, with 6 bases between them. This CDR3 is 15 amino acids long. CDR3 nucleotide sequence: TGTGCCAGCAGTTACTCGACAGGCTCTGGAAACACCATATATTTT. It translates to CASSYSTGSGNTIYF.

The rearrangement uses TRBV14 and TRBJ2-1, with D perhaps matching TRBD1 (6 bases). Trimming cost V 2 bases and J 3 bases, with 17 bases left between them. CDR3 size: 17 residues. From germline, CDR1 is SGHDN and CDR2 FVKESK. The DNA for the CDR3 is TGTGCCAGCAGCCAAAACCCGCAGTGGACAGACTACAATGAGCAGTTCTTC. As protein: CASSQNPQWTDYNEQFF.